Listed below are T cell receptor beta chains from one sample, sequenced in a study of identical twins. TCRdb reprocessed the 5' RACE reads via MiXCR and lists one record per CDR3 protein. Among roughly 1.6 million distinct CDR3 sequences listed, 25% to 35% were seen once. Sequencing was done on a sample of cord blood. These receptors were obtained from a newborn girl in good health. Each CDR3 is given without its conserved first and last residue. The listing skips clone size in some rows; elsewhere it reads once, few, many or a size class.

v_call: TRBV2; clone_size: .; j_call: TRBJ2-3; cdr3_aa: ASRPAAGDTQY
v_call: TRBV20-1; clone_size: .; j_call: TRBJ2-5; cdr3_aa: SATRGPSYVQY
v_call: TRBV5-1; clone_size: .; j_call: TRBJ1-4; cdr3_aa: ASSLFASGAANEKLF
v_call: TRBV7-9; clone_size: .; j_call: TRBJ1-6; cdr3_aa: ASSLGDPGGALH
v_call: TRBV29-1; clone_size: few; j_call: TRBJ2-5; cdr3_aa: SVHGGGETQY
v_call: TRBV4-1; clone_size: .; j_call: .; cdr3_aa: ASSQGGANEQY
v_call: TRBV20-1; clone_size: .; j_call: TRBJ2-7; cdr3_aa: SARAGPTSSYEQY
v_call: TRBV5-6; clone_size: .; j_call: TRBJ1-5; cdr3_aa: ASSEQGHLSNQPQH
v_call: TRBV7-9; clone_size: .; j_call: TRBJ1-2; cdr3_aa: ASSLFVSGYT
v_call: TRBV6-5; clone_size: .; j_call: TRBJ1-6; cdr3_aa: ASRRDRGLNSPLH
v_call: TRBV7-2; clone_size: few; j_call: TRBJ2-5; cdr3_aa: ASSSGGLAGSGEQY
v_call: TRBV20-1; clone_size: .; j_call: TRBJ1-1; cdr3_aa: SAWGGHTEAF
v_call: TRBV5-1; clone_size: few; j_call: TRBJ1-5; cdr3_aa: ASSLRPQGNGNQPQH
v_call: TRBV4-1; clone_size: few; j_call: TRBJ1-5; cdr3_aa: ASSQGDRGTSNQPQH
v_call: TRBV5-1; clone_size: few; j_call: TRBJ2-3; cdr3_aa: ASSLGGTDPDTQY
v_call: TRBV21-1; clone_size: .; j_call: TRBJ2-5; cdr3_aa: ASSKPCPQGPQETQY
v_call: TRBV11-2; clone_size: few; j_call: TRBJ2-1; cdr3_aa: ASSLDHGGNEQF
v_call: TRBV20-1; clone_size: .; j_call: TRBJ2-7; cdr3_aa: SPRTGHSYEQY
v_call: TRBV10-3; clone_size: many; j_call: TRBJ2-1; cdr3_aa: ATFGYNEQF
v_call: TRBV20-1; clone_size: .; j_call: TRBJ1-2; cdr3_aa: SAVPLMNYGYT
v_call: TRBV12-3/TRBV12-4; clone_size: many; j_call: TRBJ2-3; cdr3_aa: ASSRGLTLTDTQY
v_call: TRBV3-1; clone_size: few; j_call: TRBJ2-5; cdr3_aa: ASSQEAGVQETQY
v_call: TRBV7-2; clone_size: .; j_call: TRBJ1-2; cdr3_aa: ASSLGRTGLYGYT
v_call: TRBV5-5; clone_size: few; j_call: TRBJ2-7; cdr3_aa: ASSPLGLASYEQY
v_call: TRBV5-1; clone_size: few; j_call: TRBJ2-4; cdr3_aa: ASSRLAGGGAKNIQY
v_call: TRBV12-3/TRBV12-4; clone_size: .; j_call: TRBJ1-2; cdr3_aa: ASSLISGTGGYGYT
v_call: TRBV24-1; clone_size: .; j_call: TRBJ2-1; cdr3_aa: ATSEKGPTYNEQF
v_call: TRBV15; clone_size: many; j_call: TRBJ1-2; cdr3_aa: ATSRDRSYGYT
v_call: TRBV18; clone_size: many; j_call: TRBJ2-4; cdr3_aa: ASSPRLAGAKNIQY
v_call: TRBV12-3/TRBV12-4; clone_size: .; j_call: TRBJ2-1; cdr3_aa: ASSLGQAAYNEQF
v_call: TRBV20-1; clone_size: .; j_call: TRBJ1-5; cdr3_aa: SAGDLRGGAGNQPQH
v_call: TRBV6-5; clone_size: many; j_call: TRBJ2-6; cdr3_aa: ASSYQRLISGANVLT
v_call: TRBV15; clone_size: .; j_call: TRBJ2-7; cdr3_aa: ATTPGQGSSYEQY
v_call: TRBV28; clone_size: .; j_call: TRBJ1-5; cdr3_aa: ASTGIYSNQPQH
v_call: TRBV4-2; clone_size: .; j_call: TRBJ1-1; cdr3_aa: ASSQDGGPGEAF
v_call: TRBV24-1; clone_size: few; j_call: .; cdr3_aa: ATSDSPGTASAEQY
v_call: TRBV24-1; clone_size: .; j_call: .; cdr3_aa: ATSDDRGCEQY
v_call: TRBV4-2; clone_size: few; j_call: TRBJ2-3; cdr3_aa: ASSQEPSGGPTDTQY
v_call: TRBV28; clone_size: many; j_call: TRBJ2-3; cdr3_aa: ASRPLSGIRSDTQY
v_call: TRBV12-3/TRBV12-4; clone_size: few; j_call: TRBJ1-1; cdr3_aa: ASSPTPGASNTEAF
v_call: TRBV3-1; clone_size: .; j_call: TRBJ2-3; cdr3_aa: ASSHGSGGAVSPDTQY
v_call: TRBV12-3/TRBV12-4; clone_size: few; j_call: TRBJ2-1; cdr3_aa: ASSQRGERDEQF
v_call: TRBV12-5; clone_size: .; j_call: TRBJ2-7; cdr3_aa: ASGLQGSHEQY
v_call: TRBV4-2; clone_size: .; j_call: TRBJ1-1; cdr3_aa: ASSQVGHRLWAF
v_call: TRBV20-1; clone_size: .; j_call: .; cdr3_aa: SARQGRSSYNEQY
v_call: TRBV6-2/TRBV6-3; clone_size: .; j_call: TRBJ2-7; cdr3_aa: ASSYDRLPYEQY
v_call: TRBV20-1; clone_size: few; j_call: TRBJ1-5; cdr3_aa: SASSQGNQPQH
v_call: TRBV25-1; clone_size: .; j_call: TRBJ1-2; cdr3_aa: ASLGGNYGYT
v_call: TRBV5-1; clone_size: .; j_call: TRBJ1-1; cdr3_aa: ASSLVSRNTEAF
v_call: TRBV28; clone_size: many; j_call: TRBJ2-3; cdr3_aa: ASSPLFGTSDSDTQY
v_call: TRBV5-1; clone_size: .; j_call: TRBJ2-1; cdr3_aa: ASSSTGTDYNEQF